The next 28 T cell receptor beta chains were all read from a single sample in a study of T cell changes during pregnancy in multiple sclerosis. Sequencing used immunoSEQ multiplex PCR; TCRdb keeps in-frame clones, though not all of them. Of approximately 30,000 clones in the sample, about 87% are singletons; the top ten hold more than 7%. This specimen was CD8+ T cells from peripheral blood mononuclear cells, taken before pregnancy. The receptors were gathered from a female donor with multiple sclerosis, enrolled in a pregnancy study.

This clone appeared a single time. This rearrangement joins TRBV5-5 to TRBJ2-7; TRBD1 matches at 11 bases. The CDR3 spans 13 residues. The J segment lost 3 bases and the V segment lost 10 bases, leaving 6 bases of the junction unmatched. Germline values: CDR1 SGHKS, CDR2 YYEKEE (reference sequence). The CDR3 nucleotides are TGTGCCGGACAGGGGGCTCCAAGCTACGAGCAGTACTTC. Translation: CAGQGAPSYEQYF.

The V gene is TRBV5-1, the J gene TRBJ2-2, with 8 positions matching TRBD2. CDR3 size: 17 residues. CDR1 is SGHRS, CDR2 YFSETQ, per germline. Trimming cost V 0 bases and J 8 bases; bases outside gene matches: 12. The CDR3 DNA is TGCGCCAGCAGCTTGGTAGGCGGGAGGCTAACCGTGGGGGAGCTGTTTTTT. Protein product: CASSLVGGRLTVGELFF. The full variable domain, rest sourced from reference TRBV5-1 and TRBJ2-2, is KAGVTQTPRYLIKTRGQQVTLSCSPISGHRSVSWYQQTPGQGLQFLFEYFSETQRNKGNFPGRFSGRQFSNSRSEMNVSTLELGDSALYLCASSLVGGRLTVGELFFGEGSRLTVL.

This chain connects TRBV30 to TRBJ2-7; D is perhaps TRBD1 (6 bases). This CDR3 has 13 amino acids. The germline V gene encodes CDR1 GTSNPN and CDR2 SVGIG (reference sequence). V lost 8 bases and J lost 7, with 21 bases in between. CDR3 protein: CATEGDAFGEQYF. The CDR3 nucleotides read TGTGCCACCGAGGGGGACGCCTTCGGGGAGCAGTACTTC.

The gene calls are TRBV27 and TRBJ2-3; TRBD2 is a possible D gene (6 bases). V was cut by 2 bases and J by 2 bases, with 11 bases left in between. Germline V gene data show CDR1 as MNHEY and CDR2 as SMNVEV (reference sequence). This CDR3 comprises 15 residues. CDR3 DNA sequence: TGTGCCAGCAGTTTAATCGGGGGATTCACAGATACGCAGTATTTT. Translation gives CASSLIGGFTDTQYF.

The rearrangement joins TRBV7-6 to TRBJ2-1; 7 nucleotides match TRBD2. Germline-derived CDR1 and CDR2 are SGHVS and FNYEAQ. This CDR3 is built from 14 residues. V shed 5 bases, J shed 7 bases, and the junction held 8 bases outside the gene matches. CDR3 region: CASSAGRGGNEQFF. DNA for the CDR3: TGTGCCAGCAGCGCAGGGAGGGGTGGGAATGAGCAGTTCTTC.

This sequence joins TRBV11-2 and TRBJ2-1, with 10 bases aligning to TRBD2. This CDR3 is built from 15 residues. The J segment lost 4 bases and the V segment lost 6 bases, leaving 6 bases of the junction unmatched. Germline V gives CDR1 SGHAT, CDR2 FQNNGV. This chain's CDR3 is CASSLLAGLYNEQFF. As DNA, the CDR3 is TGTGCCAGCAGTCTACTAGCGGGGCTGTACAATGAGCAGTTCTTC. Full variable domain (outside the CDR3, taken from reference TRBV11-2 and TRBJ2-1): EAGVAQSPRYKIIEKRQSVAFWCNPISGHATLYWYQQILGQGPKLLIQFQNNGVVDDSQLPKDRFSAERLKGVDSTLKIQPAKLEDSAVYLCASSLLAGLYNEQFFGPGTRLTVL.

The V and J genes are TRBV7-8 and TRBJ1-6, with a possible D match to TRBD1 (6 bases). This CDR3 spans 17 amino acids. The V gene lost 5 bases and the J gene lost 5 bases, with 19 bases spanning the gap. Germline V CDR1 and CDR2: SGHVS, FQNEAQ. The CDR3 sequence: CASSQHAGVADNSPLHF. The CDR3 DNA sequence: TGTGCCAGCAGCCAGCACGCAGGGGTGGCGGATAATTCACCCCTCCACTTT.

The gene calls are TRBV6-6 and TRBJ2-1; D possibly corresponds to TRBD2 (7 bases). The germline V and J ends were trimmed by 8 bases and 4 bases, with 21 bases remaining between them. CDR3 length: 16 amino acids. Germline CDR1 and CDR2: MNHNY and SVGAGI (reference sequence). The CDR3 loop is CASGMGAAGMYNEQFF. The CDR3 DNA reads as TGTGCCAGCGGAATGGGGGCAGCGGGGATGTACAATGAGCAGTTCTTC.

This sequence joins TRBV4-3 and TRBJ2-7; 7 bases are a match to TRBD1. V lost 2 bases, J lost 5 bases, and 9 bases stayed unmatched. The germline CDR1 and CDR2 sequences are LGHNA and YSLEER. This CDR3 comprises 15 residues. The CDR3 region is CASSQIQDRANEQYF. The CDR3 DNA follows: TGCGCCAGCAGCCAAATACAAGACAGGGCCAACGAGCAGTACTTC.

The chain recombines TRBV19 with TRBJ1-2; D not certain. Germline values: CDR1 LNHDA, CDR2 SQIVND (reference sequence). The CDR3 consists of 13 residues. V was clipped by 0 bases and J by 10 bases, with 12 bases between them. The DNA for the CDR3 is TGTGCCAGTAGTATAGATTGGAGGAGTAACTACACCTTC. Translating gives CASSIDWRSNYTF.

The chain carries TRBV7-6 and TRBJ2-3; D might be TRBD2 (6 bases). Germline V lookup: CDR1 SGHVS, CDR2 FNYEAQ. The CDR3 length is 16 residues. Trimming took 5 bases from V and 5 from J, leaving 20 bases between them. The CDR3 protein is CASSRTPRLDGDTQYF. CDR3 nucleotides: TGTGCCAGCAGCCGTACTCCTCGACTAGACGGAGATACGCAGTATTTT.

This clone came up once. V usage is TRBV13 and J usage is TRBJ2-5; tentative D call: TRBD2 (5 bases). Trimming left V 5 bases short and J 1 base short, with 17 bases between. Looked up from germline, CDR1 is PRHDT and CDR2 is FYEKMQ (reference sequence). The CDR3 length is 16 residues. DNA of the CDR3: TGTGCCAGCAGCGACCGCCTCCTGGCGGGCCAAGAGACCCAGTACTTC. Amino acid sequence: CASSDRLLAGQETQYF.

V and J are TRBV27 and TRBJ2-7; 9 nucleotides line up with TRBD1. Unmatched junction bases numbered 7, after V lost 6 bases and J lost 7 bases. Germline CDR1 reads MNHEY; CDR2 reads SMNVEV (reference sequence). The CDR3 consists of 13 residues. CDR3 in DNA: TGTGCCAGCAGGGACAGGGGCCAAGGGGAGCAGTACTTC. Protein sequence: CASRDRGQGEQYF.

The chain joins TRBV28 to TRBJ2-5; possibly TRBD1 for D (5 bases). V lost 9 bases and J lost 2, with 16 bases in between. Germline values: CDR1 MDHEN, CDR2 SYDVKM. The CDR3 is 14 amino acids. CDR3 in amino acids: CASRIEDTQETQYF. The CDR3 DNA reads as TGTGCCAGTAGAATCGAGGACACACAAGAGACCCAGTACTTC.

The rearrangement links TRBV6-5 to TRBJ2-7; possible D gene TRBD2, 5 bases. Between the trimmed V and J ends, which lost 6 bases and 6 bases, there was a span of 15 bases. The germline gives CDR1 MNHEY, CDR2 SVGAGI. The CDR3 is made up of 13 amino acids. CDR3 nucleotide sequence: TGTGCCAGCAGCCAGGCGGGCGCGGGCGAGCAGTACTTC. Amino acid sequence: CASSQAGAGEQYF.

The chain links TRBV2 to TRBJ2-7, with 8 bases aligning to TRBD1. The trim removed 0 bases at V and 4 bases at J, leaving 5 bases unmatched. Germline CDR1 reads SNHLY; CDR2 reads FYNNEI. The CDR3 is 15 amino acids. As DNA, the CDR3 is TGTGCCAGCAGTGAAGCTACAGGGGGAGCTTACGAGCAGTACTTC. This gives the protein CASSEATGGAYEQYF.

This rearrangement joins TRBV6-4 to TRBJ2-1, with TRBD1 matching over 9 bases. The V gene's germline CDR1 is MRHNA and CDR2 SNTAGT. The CDR3 has 15 residues. Trimming at V came to 0 bases and at J to 9 bases, leaving 6 bases not matched to a gene. CDR3 region: CASSDSGTGGVEQFF. In nucleotides, the CDR3 is TGTGCCAGCAGTGACTCGGGTACAGGGGGCGTTGAGCAGTTCTTC.

This clone was seen once. At one of its ends the junction is not consistent with the germline gene, which may arise from a read error. The genes are TRBV30 and TRBJ1-4, with D tentatively TRBD1 (6 bases). The CDR3 runs to 14 residues. Germline CDR1 reads GTSNPN; CDR2 reads SVGIG (reference sequence). The CDR3 DNA reads as TGTGTCTGGAACCAGGGGAGCCTCAATGAAAAACTGTTTTTT. This encodes CVWNQGSLNEKLFF.

V usage is TRBV27 and J usage is TRBJ1-1; D gene uncertain. This CDR3 has 13 residues. Trimming pared 6 bases from V and 4 bases from J, leaving 12 bases between. Germline assignment: CDR1 MNHEY and CDR2 SMNVEV (reference sequence). CDR3 region: CASSEYGITEAFF. Here the CDR3 DNA reads TGTGCCAGCAGCGAATACGGGATCACTGAAGCTTTCTTT.

The chain has TRBV5-1 and TRBJ2-2, with 9 nucleotides matching TRBD2. Germline V CDR1 and CDR2: SGHRS, YFSETQ. The CDR3 length is 17 residues. The ends lost 0 bases at V and 5 bases at J; junction bases unmatched: 8. In DNA, the CDR3 is TGCGCCAGCAGCTTGGCCATGGGACTAGCTTCAACCGGGGAGCTGTTTTTT. It is translated as CASSLAMGLASTGELFF.

The chain employs TRBV7-3 and TRBJ2-3; TRBD1 aligns across 8 bases. The CDR3 is 14 residues long. The V and J ends lost 5 bases and 3 bases, in that order; junction bases with no gene match: 4. Germline lookup yields CDR1 SGHTA and CDR2 FQGTGA. CDR3 protein: CASSPRQGTDTQYF. The CDR3 DNA follows: TGTGCCAGCAGCCCCCGACAGGGGACAGATACGCAGTATTTT.

The chain carries TRBV28 and TRBJ1-1, with TRBD1 matching over 7 bases. The CDR3 totals 15 residues. Germline values: CDR1 MDHEN, CDR2 SYDVKM. The J segment lost 7 bases and the V segment lost 5 bases, leaving 13 bases of the junction unmatched. CDR3 amino acids: CASSLGISGTVEAFF. CDR3 in DNA: TGTGCCAGCAGTCTAGGGATCTCCGGGACAGTTGAAGCTTTCTTT.

The chain uses TRBV28 and TRBJ2-5; 11 bases fit TRBD1. From germline, CDR1 is MDHEN and CDR2 SYDVKM. Germline trimming cut 5 bases from V and 1 base from J; bases unmatched to any gene: 6. The CDR3 loop spans 16 amino acids. CDR3 sequence reads: CASSGWDRGTQETQYF. The CDR3 nucleotides are TGTGCCAGCAGTGGTTGGGACAGGGGGACCCAAGAGACCCAGTACTTC. The whole variable domain, remainder taken from reference TRBV28 and TRBJ2-5, is DVKVTQSSRYLVKRTGEKVFLECVQDMDHENMFWYRQDPGLGLRLIYFSYDVKMKEKGDIPEGYSVSREKKERFSLILESASTNQTSMYLCASSGWDRGTQETQYFGPGTRLLVL.

This clone showed up just a few times. This chain uses TRBV9 with TRBJ2-7, with TRBD1 identical over 10 bases. The CDR3 has 14 amino acids. Germline V gene sequence: CDR1 SGDLS, CDR2 YYNGEE. V dropped 3 bases and J dropped 5; count of bases not matched to a gene: 5. This CDR3 reads CASSATGTGDEQYF. The CDR3 DNA follows: TGTGCCAGCAGCGCAACCGGGACAGGGGACGAGCAGTACTTC. The variable domain in full, with the rest retrieved from reference TRBV9 and TRBJ2-7, is DSGVTQTPKHLITATGQRVTLRCSPRSGDLSVYWYQQSLDQGLQFLIQYYNGEERAKGNILERFSAQQFPDLHSELNLSSLELGDSALYFCASSATGTGDEQYFGPGTRLTVT.

In this sample, this clone turned up once. This rearrangement joins TRBV29-1 to TRBJ2-7; 7 positions match TRBD1. CDR1 is SQVTM and CDR2 is ANQGSEA in the germline V gene. The CDR3 spans 14 residues. The V and J ends lost 4 bases and 3 bases, in that order; junction bases with no gene match: 9. The CDR3: CSVGEMDRSYEQYF. As DNA, the CDR3 is TGCAGCGTTGGAGAAATGGACAGGAGCTACGAGCAGTACTTC.

The rearrangement joins TRBV27 to TRBJ2-3; tentative D call: TRBD1 (6 bases). CDR3 size: 16 residues. V lost 4 bases and J lost 0, with 14 bases in between. Germline lookup yields CDR1 MNHEY and CDR2 SMNVEV (reference sequence). The CDR3 here is CASSSGQISSTDTQYF. The CDR3 region has the DNA TGTGCCAGCAGTTCAGGACAGATCTCTAGCACAGATACGCAGTATTTT.

This chain connects TRBV10-1 to TRBJ1-4; TRBD1 agrees at 9 bases. Germline assignment: CDR1 WNHNN and CDR2 SYGVQD (reference sequence). CDR3 size: 15 residues. The trim removed 3 bases at V and 7 bases at J, leaving 6 bases unmatched. In nucleotides, the CDR3 is TGCGCCAGCAGTGAAGCTGGGGACAGGGCTGAAAAACTGTTTTTT. This encodes CASSEAGDRAEKLFF.

The genes are TRBV11-3 and TRBJ1-2; TRBD1 agrees at 9 bases. CDR3 length equals 14 residues. Looked up from germline, CDR1 is SGHNT and CDR2 is YENEEA. Trimming at V came to 2 bases and at J to 4 bases, leaving 2 bases not matched to a gene. The CDR3 sequence is CASSLTGGTYGYTF. CDR3 in DNA: TGTGCCAGCAGCTTAACAGGGGGCACCTATGGCTACACCTTC. Complete variable domain (other parts from reference TRBV11-3 and TRBJ1-2): EAGVVQSPRYKIIEKKQPVAFWCNPISGHNTLYWYLQNLGQGPELLIRYENEEAVDDSQLPKDRFSAERLKGVDSTLKIQPAELGDSAVYLCASSLTGGTYGYTFGSGTRLTVV.